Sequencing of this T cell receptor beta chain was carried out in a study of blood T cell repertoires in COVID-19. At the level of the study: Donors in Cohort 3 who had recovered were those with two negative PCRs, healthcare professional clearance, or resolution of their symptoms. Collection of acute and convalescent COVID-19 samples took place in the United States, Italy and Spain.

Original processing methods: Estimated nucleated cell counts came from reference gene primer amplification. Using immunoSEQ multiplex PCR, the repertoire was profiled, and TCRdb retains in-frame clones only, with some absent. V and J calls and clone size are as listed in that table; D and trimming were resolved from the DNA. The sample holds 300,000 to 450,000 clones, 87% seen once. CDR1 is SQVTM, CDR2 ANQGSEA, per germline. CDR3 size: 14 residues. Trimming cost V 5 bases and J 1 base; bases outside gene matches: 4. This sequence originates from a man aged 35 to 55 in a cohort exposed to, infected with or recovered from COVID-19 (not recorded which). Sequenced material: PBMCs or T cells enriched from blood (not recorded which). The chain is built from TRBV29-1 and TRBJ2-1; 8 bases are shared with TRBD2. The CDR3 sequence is CSVFREGSYNEQFF. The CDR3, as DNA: TGCAGCGTTTTTCGGGAGGGGTCCTACAATGAGCAGTTCTTC.